What follows are 10 T cell receptor beta chains derived from one specimen sequenced in a study of T cell clusters in autoimmune cytopenias. Multiplex touch-down PCR amplified TRB using TRB-A and TRB-B pools in one tube. TCRdb re-called the multiplex PCR reads and catalogs CDR3 proteins one per entry, DNA excluded. The repertoire table contains about 15,000 distinct CDR3 sequences. TRB was amplified from around 250 ng of peripheral blood genomic DNA per sample. These sequences were also reported in another study, on T cell repertoires in aging, cancer and after chemotherapy.

The source material was peripheral blood. The receptors derive from a human donor in good health.

The chain uses TRBV19 and TRBJ1-6; TCRdb outputs TRBD1, but without DNA this stays unchecked. The CDR3 is 15 residues long. The V gene's germline CDR1 is LNHDA and CDR2 SQIVND (reference sequence). The CDR3 loop reads CASSPSGGDNSPLHF.

CDR3 in amino acids: CASSPMRATGTVYEQYF. V gene TRBV18 combines with J gene TRBJ2-7; TCRdb picks TRBD1, but there is no DNA to check that call. The CDR3 loop spans 17 amino acids. Germline lookup yields CDR1 KGHSH and CDR2 LQKENI.

V usage is TRBV7-6 and J usage is TRBJ2-1; lacking DNA, the TRBD2 call made by TCRdb goes unchecked. The CDR3 is 16 residues long. Germline V gene sequence: CDR1 SGHVS, CDR2 FNYEAQ. The CDR3 region is CASSLEASGSRNEQFF.

The rearrangement uses TRBV12-3 or TRBV12-4 and TRBJ2-7; TCRdb outputs TRBD1, but without DNA this stays unchecked. This CDR3 region has 16 residues. This CDR3 reads CASSFIGSRSSYEQYF.

This clonotype is called medium-sized based on its frequency. V gene TRBV11-3 combines with J gene TRBJ2-5; without DNA, the TCRdb call of TRBD2 cannot be checked. There are 15 residues in the CDR3. Germline CDR1 is SGHNT and CDR2 is YENEEA. CDR3 residues: CASSFWGGPQETQYF.

The chain is built from TRBV13 and TRBJ2-7; TCRdb gives TRBD1 as the D gene, but with no DNA this cannot be confirmed. In germline, CDR1 is PRHDT, CDR2 FYEKMQ (reference sequence). This CDR3 has 16 residues. CDR3 sequence: CASSLEGQGLSYEQYF. Combining the CDR3 with reference TRBV13 and TRBJ2-7 gives the whole variable domain AAGVIQSPRHLIKEKRETATLKCYPIPRHDTVYWYQQGPGQDPQFLISFYEKMQSDKGSIPDRFSAQQFSDYHSELNMSSLELGDSALYFCASSLEGQGLSYEQYFGPGTRLTVT.

The J gene is TRBJ2-3, the V gene TRBV5-5; TCRdb's D call, TRBD1, is unchecked because there is no DNA. Germline-derived CDR1 and CDR2 are SGHKS and YYEKEE (reference sequence). The CDR3 spans 17 residues. CDR3 amino acids: CASSLDSRGFGTDTQYF.

This clonotype counts as medium-sized (0.01 to 0.1%) by frequency. The rearrangement joins TRBV13 to TRBJ2-3; TCRdb's D call of TRBD1 is untestable without DNA. CDR3 length: 12 amino acids. The germline V gene has CDR1 PRHDT and CDR2 FYEKMQ (reference sequence). This CDR3 reads CASSSQGDTQYF.

The chain couples TRBV27 to TRBJ1-2; the D call from TCRdb, TRBD1, cannot be confirmed without DNA. This CDR3 has 16 residues. Germline CDR1 and CDR2: MNHEY and SMNVEV (reference sequence). CDR3 protein: CASSFKQGQGARGYTF.

The CDR3 sequence: CASSLGVAGGAGEQFF. J is TRBJ2-1 and V is TRBV11-3; TCRdb picks TRBD2, but there is no DNA to check that call. The germline V gene has CDR1 SGHNT and CDR2 YENEEA. This CDR3 is 16 amino acids long.